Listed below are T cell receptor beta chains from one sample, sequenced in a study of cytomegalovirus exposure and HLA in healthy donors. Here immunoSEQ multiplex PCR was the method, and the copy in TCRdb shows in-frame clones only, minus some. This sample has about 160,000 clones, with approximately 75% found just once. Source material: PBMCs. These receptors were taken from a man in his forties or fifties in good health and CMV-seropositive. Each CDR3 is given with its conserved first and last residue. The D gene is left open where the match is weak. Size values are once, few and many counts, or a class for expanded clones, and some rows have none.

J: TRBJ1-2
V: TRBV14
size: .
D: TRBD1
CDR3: CASSQVNRGLYNYGYTF
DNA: TGTGCCAGCAGCCAAGTTAACAGGGGGCTCTATAACTATGGCTACACCTTC

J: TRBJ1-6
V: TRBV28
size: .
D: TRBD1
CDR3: CASTISGQGVNSPLHF
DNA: TGTGCCAGCACCATCTCAGGACAGGGGGTTAATTCACCCCTCCACTTT

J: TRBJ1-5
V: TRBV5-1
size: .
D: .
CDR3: CASSSGTEGQPQHF
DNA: TGCGCCAGCAGCTCCGGGACGGAGGGTCAGCCCCAGCATTTT

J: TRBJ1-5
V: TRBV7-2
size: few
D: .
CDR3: CASSLIGARNQPQHF
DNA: TGTGCCAGCAGCCTCATTGGGGCTCGTAATCAGCCCCAGCATTTT

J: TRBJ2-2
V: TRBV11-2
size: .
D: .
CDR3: CASSQTTGFWGSTGELFF
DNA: TGTGCCAGCAGCCAAACCACCGGATTTTGGGGCTCCACCGGGGAGCTGTTTTTT

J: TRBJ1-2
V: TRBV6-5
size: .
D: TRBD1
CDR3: CASRRTGEFYGYTF
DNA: TGTGCCAGCAGGCGGACAGGGGAGTTCTATGGCTACACCTTC

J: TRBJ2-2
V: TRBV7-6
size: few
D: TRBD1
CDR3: CASSLRQGGSPNTGELFF
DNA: TGTGCCAGCAGCTTAAGACAGGGGGGATCTCCGAACACCGGGGAGCTGTTTTTT

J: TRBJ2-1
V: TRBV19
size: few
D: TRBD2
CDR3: CASSIDSSGGSYNEQFF
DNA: TGTGCCAGTAGTATAGATTCCAGCGGGGGGAGCTACAATGAGCAGTTCTTC

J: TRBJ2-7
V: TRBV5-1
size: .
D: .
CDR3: CASSLVGGSHEQYF
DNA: TGCGCCAGCAGCTTGGTAGGAGGGAGCCACGAGCAGTACTTC

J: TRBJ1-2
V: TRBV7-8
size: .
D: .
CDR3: CASSLAEGIYGYTF
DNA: TGTGCCAGCAGCTTAGCGGAGGGGATATATGGCTACACCTTC

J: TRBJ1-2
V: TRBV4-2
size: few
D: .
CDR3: CASSQTGQTYGYTF
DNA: TGTGCCAGCAGCCAAACTGGACAGACCTATGGCTACACCTTC

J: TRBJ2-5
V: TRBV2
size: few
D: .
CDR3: CASSRDLGTQYF
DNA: TGTGCCAGCAGTCGGGACTTGGGGACCCAGTACTTC

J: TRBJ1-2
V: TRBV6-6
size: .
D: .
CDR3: CASSNGGSLNYGYTF
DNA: TGTGCCAGCAGCAACGGAGGTTCCCTTAACTATGGCTACACCTTC

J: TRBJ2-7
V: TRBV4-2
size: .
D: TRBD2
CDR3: CASSQVGGALNEQYF
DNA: TGTGCCAGTAGCCAAGTCGGGGGGGCCCTCAACGAGCAGTACTTC

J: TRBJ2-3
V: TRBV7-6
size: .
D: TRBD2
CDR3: CASSLDPGLAGTDTQYF
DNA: TGTGCCAGCAGCTTAGACCCCGGACTAGCGGGCACAGATACGCAGTATTTT

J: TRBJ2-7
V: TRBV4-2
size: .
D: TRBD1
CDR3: CASSQVLGQGAGEQYF
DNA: TGTGCCAGCAGCCAAGTGCTGGGACAGGGGGCAGGTGAGCAGTACTTC

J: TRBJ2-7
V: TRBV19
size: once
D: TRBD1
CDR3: CASKQGPFYYEQYF
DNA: TGTGCCAGTAAACAGGGGCCCTTTTACTACGAGCAGTACTTC

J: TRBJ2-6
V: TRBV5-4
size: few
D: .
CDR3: CASSPGSSGANVLTF
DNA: TGTGCCAGCAGCCCGGGGAGCTCTGGGGCCAACGTCCTGACTTTC

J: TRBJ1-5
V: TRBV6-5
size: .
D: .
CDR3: CASSSGGGLHQPQHF
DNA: TGTGCCAGCAGTTCCGGGGGGGGACTACATCAGCCCCAGCATTTT

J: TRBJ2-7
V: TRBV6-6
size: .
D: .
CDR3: CASRKGAYEQYF
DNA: TGTGCCAGCAGGAAGGGGGCCTACGAGCAGTACTTC

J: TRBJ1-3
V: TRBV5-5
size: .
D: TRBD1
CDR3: CASSLGQGISGNTIYF
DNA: TGTGCCAGCAGCCTGGGACAGGGGATATCTGGAAACACCATATATTTT

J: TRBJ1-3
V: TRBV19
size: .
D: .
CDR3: CASSIVARGLDTIYF
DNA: TGTGCCAGTAGTATAGTGGCCAGGGGCTTGGACACCATATATTTT

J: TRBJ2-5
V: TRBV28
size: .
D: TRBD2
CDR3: CASAPGGPETQYF
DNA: TGTGCCAGCGCACCGGGGGGGCCGGAGACCCAGTACTTC

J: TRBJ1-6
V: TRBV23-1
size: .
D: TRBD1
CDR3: CASTITTGNSPLHF
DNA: TGCGCCAGCACCATTACGACAGGGAATTCACCCCTCCACTTT

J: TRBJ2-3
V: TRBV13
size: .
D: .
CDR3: CATRRGARIDTQYF
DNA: TGTGCCACCCGCCGCGGGGCTAGGATAGATACGCAGTATTTT

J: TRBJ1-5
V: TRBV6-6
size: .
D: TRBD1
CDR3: CASRSQGNQPQHF
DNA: TGTGCCAGCAGGTCACAGGGGAATCAGCCCCAGCATTTT

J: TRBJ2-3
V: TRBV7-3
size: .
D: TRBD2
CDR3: CASSSSGGTDTQYF
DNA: TGTGCCAGCAGCTCTAGCGGGGGCACAGATACGCAGTATTTT

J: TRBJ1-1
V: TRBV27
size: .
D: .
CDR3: CASSFVGAGPMNTEAFF
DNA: TGTGCCAGCAGTTTTGTAGGGGCAGGTCCTATGAACACTGAAGCTTTCTTT

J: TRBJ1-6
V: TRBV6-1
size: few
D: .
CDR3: CASSVAEPNSPLHF
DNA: TGTGCCAGCAGTGTCGCGGAGCCGAATTCACCCCTCCACTTT

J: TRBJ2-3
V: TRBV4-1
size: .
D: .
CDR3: CASSQDNSQYSDTQYF
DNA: TGCGCCAGCAGCCAAGACAACTCCCAATATTCAGATACGCAGTATTTT

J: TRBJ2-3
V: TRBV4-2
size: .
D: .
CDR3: CASSQEGHSDTQYF
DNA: TGTGCCAGCAGCCAAGAGGGACATTCAGATACGCAGTATTTT

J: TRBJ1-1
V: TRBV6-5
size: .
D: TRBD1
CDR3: CASSYLQGLDTEAFF
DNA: TGTGCCAGCAGTTACCTACAGGGGTTGGACACTGAAGCTTTCTTT

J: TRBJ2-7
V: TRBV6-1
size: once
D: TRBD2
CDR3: CASSPGLGGYEQYF
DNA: TGTGCCAGCAGCCCCGGACTAGGCGGCTACGAGCAGTACTTC

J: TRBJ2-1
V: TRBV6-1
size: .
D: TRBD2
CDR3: CASLLLAGGYEQFF
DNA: TGTGCCAGCCTCCTCCTAGCGGGGGGATATGAGCAGTTCTTC

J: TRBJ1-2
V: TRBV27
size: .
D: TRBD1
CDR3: CASSSIPGGDNGYTF
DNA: TGTGCCAGCAGTTCCATCCCAGGGGGCGATAATGGCTACACCTTC

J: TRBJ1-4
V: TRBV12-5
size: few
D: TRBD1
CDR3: CASGSDYGTGPEKLFF
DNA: TGTGCTAGTGGTTCGGACTATGGGACAGGGCCCGAAAAACTGTTTTTT

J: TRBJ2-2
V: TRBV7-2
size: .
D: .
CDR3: CASSSFSTGELFF
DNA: TGTGCCAGCAGCTCCTTCAGCACCGGGGAGCTGTTTTTT

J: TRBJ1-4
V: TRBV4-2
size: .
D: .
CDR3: CASSQDPGRSNEKLFF
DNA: TGTGCCAGCAGCCAAGATCCGGGGAGGTCTAATGAAAAACTGTTTTTT

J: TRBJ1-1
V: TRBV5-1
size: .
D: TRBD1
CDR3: CASSSGQGTNTEAFF
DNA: TGCGCCAGCAGCTCGGGACAGGGCACGAACACTGAAGCTTTCTTT

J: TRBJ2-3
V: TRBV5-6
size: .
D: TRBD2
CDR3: CASSRLAVTDTQYF
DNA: TGTGCCAGCAGTAGGCTAGCGGTCACAGATACGCAGTATTTT

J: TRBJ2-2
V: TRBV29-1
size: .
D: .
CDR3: CSVDDRNTGELFF
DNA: TGCAGCGTTGATGACAGGAACACCGGGGAGCTGTTTTTT

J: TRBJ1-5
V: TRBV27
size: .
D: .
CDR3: CASSLRGGQPQHF
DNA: TGTGCCAGCAGTCTAAGAGGGGGTCAGCCCCAGCATTTT

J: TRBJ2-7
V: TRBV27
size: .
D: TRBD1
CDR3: CASRHRDRAIYEQYF
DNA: TGTGCCAGCAGACACCGGGACAGGGCCATCTACGAGCAGTACTTC

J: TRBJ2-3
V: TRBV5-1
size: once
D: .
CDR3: CASSLEGVVTDTQYF
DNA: TGCGCCAGCAGCTTGGAAGGGGTGGTGACAGATACGCAGTATTTT

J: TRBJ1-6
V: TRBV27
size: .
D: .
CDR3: CASSFTQGSSPLHF
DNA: TGTGCCAGCAGTTTTACCCAGGGGAGTTCACCCCTCCACTTT

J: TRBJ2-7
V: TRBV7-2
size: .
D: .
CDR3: CASSLGPEQYF
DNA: TGTGCCAGCAGCTTAGGGCCTGAGCAGTACTTC

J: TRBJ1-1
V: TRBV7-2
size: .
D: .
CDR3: CASSLVWRVGTEAFF
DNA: TGTGCCAGCAGCTTAGTGTGGAGGGTTGGGACTGAAGCTTTCTTT

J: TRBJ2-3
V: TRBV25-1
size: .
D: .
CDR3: CASSERSTDTQYF
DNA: TGTGCCAGCAGTGAGAGGAGCACAGATACGCAGTATTTT

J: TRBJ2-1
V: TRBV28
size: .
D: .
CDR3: CASSDSWGPDEQFF
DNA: TGTGCCAGCAGTGACTCATGGGGGCCTGATGAGCAATTCTTC

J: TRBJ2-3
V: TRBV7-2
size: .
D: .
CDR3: CASSRVAIPDTQYF
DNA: TGTGCCAGCAGCAGGGTAGCGATACCAGATACGCAGTATTTT

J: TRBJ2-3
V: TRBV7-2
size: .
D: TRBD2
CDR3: CASSLRGGFTDTQYF
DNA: TGTGCCAGCAGCTTACGGGGGGGGTTTACAGATACGCAGTATTTT

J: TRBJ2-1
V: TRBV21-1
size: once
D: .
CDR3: CASSKESRQGGQDEQFF
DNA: TGTGCCAGCAGCAAAGAATCGCGACAGGGAGGACAGGATGAGCAGTTCTTC

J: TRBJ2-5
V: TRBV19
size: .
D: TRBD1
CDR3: CASTTGGQETQYF
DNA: TGTGCCAGTACCACAGGGGGCCAAGAGACCCAGTACTTC

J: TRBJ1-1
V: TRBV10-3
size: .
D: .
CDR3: CAISENSWNTEAFF
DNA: TGTGCCATCAGTGAGAACAGTTGGAACACTGAAGCTTTCTTT